The 6 T cell receptor beta chains below all came from one sample that was sequenced in a study of radiotherapy plus CTLA-4 blockade in lung cancer. The data were produced by immunoSEQ multiplex PCR, yet TCRdb's version contains in-frame clones alone and is incomplete. Of 50,000 to 85,000 clones in the sample, around 86% are singletons; the top ten hold approximately 4.1%. The sample in question was peripheral blood, obtained from a patient treated with radiotherapy plus ipilimumab. These receptors all come from a human donor with non-small cell lung cancer who had a partial response to radiotherapy plus ipilimumab.

The rearrangement joins TRBV15 to TRBJ1-5; D is unclear. With 0 bases removed from V and 4 bases from J, the gap between germline ends came to 13 bases. This CDR3 region has 16 residues. Germline values: CDR1 LNHNV, CDR2 YYDKDF (reference sequence). CDR3 loop: CATSRDLSGGNQPQHF. The CDR3 DNA reads TGTGCCACCAGCAGAGATCTTAGCGGTGGGAATCAGCCCCAGCATTTT.

V usage is TRBV5-4 and J usage is TRBJ2-3, with a weak D call TRBD2 (6 bases). Trimming stripped 0 bases from V and 2 bases from J, with 13 bases between. The CDR3 extends over 16 amino acids. Germline V gene sequence: CDR1 SGHNT, CDR2 YYREEE (reference sequence). CDR3 protein: CASSLGAGTPTDTQYF. The CDR3, as DNA: TGTGCCAGCAGCTTGGGAGCGGGCACCCCCACAGATACGCAGTATTTT.

The chain couples TRBV7-2 to TRBJ2-7; TRBD2 matches 12 bases. With 4 bases clipped from V and 0 bases from J, the junction kept 7 bases outside the gene matches. The CDR3 covers 17 residues. The V gene's germline CDR1 is SGHTA and CDR2 FQGNSA. The CDR3 DNA sequence: TGTGCCAGCAGCTGGGGGACTAGCGGGTGGAGCTCCTACGAGCAGTACTTC. Translated: CASSWGTSGWSSYEQYF.

The gene calls are TRBV10-3 and TRBJ2-2; 11 nucleotides align to TRBD2. The V and J ends lost 4 bases and 6 bases, in that order; junction bases with no gene match: 7. This CDR3 has 16 residues. Per germline, CDR1 ENHRY and CDR2 SYGVKD. CDR3 bases: TGTGCCATCAGTGTCGGGACTAGCGGTAGTTCCGGGGAGCTGTTTTTT. Residues: CAISVGTSGSSGELFF.

The chain employs TRBV5-1 and TRBJ2-5; TRBD2 agrees at 16 bases. The assigned J gene may be wrong: the sequence end matches TRBJ2-7 better. CDR3 length: 16 amino acids. Germline CDR1 is SGHRS and CDR2 is YFSETQ. CDR3 DNA: TGCGCCAGCAGCTGGGGACTAGCGGGAGGGAGCCACGAGCAGTACTTC. This encodes CASSWGLAGGSHEQYF.

This chain links TRBV7-2 with TRBJ2-6; the match to TRBD2 covers 7 bases. Trimming took 3 bases from V and 4 from J; bases not matched to a gene: 6. Looked up from germline, CDR1 is SGHTA and CDR2 is FQGNSA. The CDR3 is 16 residues long. CDR3 region: CASSFQLARGANVLTF. The CDR3 region has the DNA TGTGCCAGCAGCTTCCAACTAGCGAGGGGGGCCAACGTCCTGACTTTC. Using reference TRBV7-2 and TRBJ2-6 for the parts outside the CDR3, the full variable domain is GAGVSQSPSNKVTEKGKDVELRCDPISGHTALYWYRQSLGQGLEFLIYFQGNSAPDKSGLPSDRFSAERTGGSVSTLTIQRTQQEDSAVYLCASSFQLARGANVLTFGAGSRLTVL.